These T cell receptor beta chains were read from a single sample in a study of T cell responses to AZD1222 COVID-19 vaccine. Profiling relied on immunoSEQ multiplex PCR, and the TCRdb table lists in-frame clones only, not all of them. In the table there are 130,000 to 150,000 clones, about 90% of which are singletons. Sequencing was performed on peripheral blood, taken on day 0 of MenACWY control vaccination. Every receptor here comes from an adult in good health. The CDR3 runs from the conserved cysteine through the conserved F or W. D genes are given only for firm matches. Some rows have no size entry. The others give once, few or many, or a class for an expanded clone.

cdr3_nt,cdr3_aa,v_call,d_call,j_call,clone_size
TGTGCCAGCAGCTCCCGGACAGGGGGGGCCTACGAGCAGTACTTC,CASSSRTGGAYEQYF,TRBV5-6,TRBD1,TRBJ2-7,-
TGTGCCAGCGCGGGGGCTAGAGGTTCGAGGAATGAGCAGTTCTTC,CASAGARGSRNEQFF,TRBV11-2,-,TRBJ2-1,-
TGTGCCAGCAGCTCACTAGCGGCCGGTACCGGGGAGCTGTTTTTT,CASSSLAAGTGELFF,TRBV11-2,TRBD2,TRBJ2-2,-
TGTGCCAGCAGCTCATGGACAGGGGGAGGCTACACCTTC,CASSSWTGGGYTF,TRBV12-3/TRBV12-4,TRBD1,TRBJ1-2,-
TGTGCCAGCAGTTTGGATACGGAGATGAATAACTATGGCTACACCTTC,CASSLDTEMNNYGYTF,TRBV6-6,-,TRBJ1-2,once
TGCAGCGCCCGATGGGCTTACGATTCACCCCTCCACTTT,CSARWAYDSPLHF,TRBV29-1,-,TRBJ1-6,-
TGCAGCGTTGTTTGGGAGGGTGGCTACACCTTC,CSVVWEGGYTF,TRBV29-1,-,TRBJ1-2,-
TGTGCCAGCAGTCCCCGGGACTACGGGGCGGCCGGGGAGCTGTTTTTT,CASSPRDYGAAGELFF,TRBV25-1,TRBD2,TRBJ2-2,-
TGCGCCAGCAGTGAGAGGTCGAAGGGGCTTTATTCACCCCTCCACTTT,CASSERSKGLYSPLHF,TRBV10-2,-,TRBJ1-6,-
TGTGCCAGCCATTTAGCGGGTGTTGGAGTTGGGGCCAACGTCCTGACTTTC,CASHLAGVGVGANVLTF,TRBV27,TRBD2,TRBJ2-6,-
TGTGCCAGAGGTGGTGAGCAGTTCTTC,CARGGEQFF,TRBV27,-,TRBJ2-1,few
TGCACCAGCAGCGGGTCGGGACACCGGCTCACTGAAGCTTTCTTT,CTSSGSGHRLTEAFF,TRBV1,-,TRBJ1-1,-
TGTGCCAGCAGCTTAAAGCTCTGGCGGGAGGGCCCGCTCGGCAATGAGCAGTTCTTC,CASSLKLWREGPLGNEQFF,TRBV7-8,TRBD2,TRBJ2-1,-
TGCGCCAGCAGTGAGAACGGGCGGAAACTGTTTTTT,CASSENGRKLFF,TRBV10-2,-,TRBJ1-4,-
TGTGCCAGCAGCTTGGCCGGGGACATGGGCGCTGAAGCTTTCTTT,CASSLAGDMGAEAFF,TRBV5-4,-,TRBJ1-1,-
TGTGCCACCAGTGATTTGGGTACTTCCGAGCAGTACTTC,CATSDLGTSEQYF,TRBV24-1,-,TRBJ2-7,-
TGTGCTAGCAGCTTGGGACAGGGGCTCGAGCAGTACTTC,CASSLGQGLEQYF,TRBV7-7,TRBD1,TRBJ2-7,-
TGTGCCAGCAGCCAATTTGGGGCGGGGGGTGAAAAACTGTTTTTT,CASSQFGAGGEKLFF,TRBV3-1/TRBV3-2,-,TRBJ1-4,-
TGTGCCAGCAGCTTACCGGGGATCTATGGCTACACCTTC,CASSLPGIYGYTF,TRBV7-9,-,TRBJ1-2,-
TGTGCCAGCAGCCTAAAGGACAGGGCCGGGTACGAGCAGTACTTC,CASSLKDRAGYEQYF,TRBV7-3,TRBD1,TRBJ2-7,-
TGTGCCAGCAGCCCGGGACAGGGGGCCTACGAGCAGTACTTC,CASSPGQGAYEQYF,TRBV9,TRBD1,TRBJ2-7,-
TGTGCCAGCTCACCCTATACAACTAGCGGGAGAGCAGATACGCAGTATTTT,CASSPYTTSGRADTQYF,TRBV18,TRBD2,TRBJ2-3,-
TGTGCCAGCAGCGAGGACAGAACCCTTCGTCAGCCCCAGCATTTT,CASSEDRTLRQPQHF,TRBV7-8,-,TRBJ1-5,-
TGTGCCAGCAGTCCCCCGACAGACATGAACACTGAAGCTTTCTTT,CASSPPTDMNTEAFF,TRBV2,-,TRBJ1-1,few
TGTGCCTGGAGTGCGAATACGATAAATGAAAAACTGTTTTTT,CAWSANTINEKLFF,TRBV30,-,TRBJ1-4,-
TGTGCCAGCAGGGCACGTGGGGGTGAGCAGTTCTTC,CASRARGGEQFF,TRBV6-5,-,TRBJ2-1,-
TGTGCCAGCAGCCCCGGGGAGTACGCGGCGGAGCCCTACGAGCAGTACTTC,CASSPGEYAAEPYEQYF,TRBV3-1/TRBV3-2,-,TRBJ2-7,-
TGCGCCAGCAGCTTGGACGATAACTATGGCTACACCTTC,CASSLDDNYGYTF,TRBV5-1,-,TRBJ1-2,-
TGTGCCAGCAGCCGACTAGCGGGGGACTACGAGCAGTACTTC,CASSRLAGDYEQYF,TRBV3-1/TRBV3-2,TRBD2,TRBJ2-7,-
TGTGCCACCTCTTTCGGCAGGGCTAACACTGAAGCTTTCTTT,CATSFGRANTEAFF,TRBV6-5,-,TRBJ1-1,-
TGTGCCAGTAGTGTTACAGGGGTGGCAGATACGCAGTATTTT,CASSVTGVADTQYF,TRBV19,TRBD1,TRBJ2-3,-
TGTGCCAGCAGTTTAGCCGAGACGGACACCATATATTTT,CASSLAETDTIYF,TRBV12-3/TRBV12-4,-,TRBJ1-3,-
TGTGCCAGCAACCCAAGGGTAAGAACTGAAGCTTTCTTT,CASNPRVRTEAFF,TRBV7-2,-,TRBJ1-1,-
TGTGCCAGCAGCTCCCGGGACAGGGGCACTGAAGCTTTCTTT,CASSSRDRGTEAFF,TRBV7-9,TRBD1,TRBJ1-1,-